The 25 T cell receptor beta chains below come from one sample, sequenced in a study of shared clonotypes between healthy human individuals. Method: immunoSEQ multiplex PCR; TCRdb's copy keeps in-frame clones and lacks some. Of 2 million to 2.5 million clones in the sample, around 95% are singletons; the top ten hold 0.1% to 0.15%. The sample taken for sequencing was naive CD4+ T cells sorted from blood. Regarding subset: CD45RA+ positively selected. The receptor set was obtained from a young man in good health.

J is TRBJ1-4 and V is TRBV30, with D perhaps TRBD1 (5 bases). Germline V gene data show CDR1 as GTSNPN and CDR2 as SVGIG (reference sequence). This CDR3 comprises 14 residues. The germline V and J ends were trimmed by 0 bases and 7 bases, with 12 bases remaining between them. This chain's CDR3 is CAWSVMAGSEKLFF. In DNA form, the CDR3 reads TGTGCCTGGAGTGTAATGGCAGGGAGTGAAAAACTGTTTTTT.

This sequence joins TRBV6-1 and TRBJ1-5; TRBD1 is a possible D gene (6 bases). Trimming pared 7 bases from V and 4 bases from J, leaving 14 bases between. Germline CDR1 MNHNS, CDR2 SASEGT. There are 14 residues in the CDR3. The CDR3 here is CASNLRGWNQPQHF. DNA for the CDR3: TGTGCCAGCAATTTGAGGGGGTGGAATCAGCCCCAGCATTTT.

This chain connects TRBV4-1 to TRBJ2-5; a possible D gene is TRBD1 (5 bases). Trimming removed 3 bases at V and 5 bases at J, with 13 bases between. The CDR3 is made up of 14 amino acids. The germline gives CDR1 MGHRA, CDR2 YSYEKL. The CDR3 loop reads CASSHKGAGETQYF. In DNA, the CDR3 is TGCGCCAGCAGCCATAAAGGGGCAGGGGAGACCCAGTACTTC.

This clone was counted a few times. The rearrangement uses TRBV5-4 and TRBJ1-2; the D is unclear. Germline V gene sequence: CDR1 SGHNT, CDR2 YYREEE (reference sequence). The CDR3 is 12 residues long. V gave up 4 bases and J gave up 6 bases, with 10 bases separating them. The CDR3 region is CASSTDWHGYTF. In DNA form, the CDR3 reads TGTGCCAGCAGCACCGATTGGCATGGCTACACCTTC.

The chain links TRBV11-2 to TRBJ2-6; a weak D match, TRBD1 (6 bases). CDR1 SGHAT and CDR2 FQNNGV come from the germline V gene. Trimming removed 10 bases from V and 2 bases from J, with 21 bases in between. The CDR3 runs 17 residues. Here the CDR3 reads CANLTGPLPPGANVLTF. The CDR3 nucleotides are TGTGCCAACCTCACAGGGCCCCTACCTCCTGGGGCCAACGTCCTGACTTTC.

The CDR3 DNA is TGCGCCAGCAGCTTGGAACAGGGGGCTGTAGATAATTCACCCCTCCACTTT. This gives the protein CASSLEQGAVDNSPLHF. The rearrangement joins TRBV5-1 to TRBJ1-6; TRBD1 matches at 9 bases. The CDR3 has 17 residues. CDR1 is SGHRS, CDR2 YFSETQ, per germline. J was trimmed by 5 bases and V by 0 bases; bases with no gene match: 6.

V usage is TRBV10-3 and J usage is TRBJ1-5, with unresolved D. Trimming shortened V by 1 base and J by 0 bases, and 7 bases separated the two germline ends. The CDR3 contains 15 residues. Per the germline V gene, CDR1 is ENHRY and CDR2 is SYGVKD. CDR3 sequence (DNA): TGTGCCATCAGTGAGTTGGCAGGTAGCAATCAGCCCCAGCATTTT. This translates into CAISELAGSNQPQHF.

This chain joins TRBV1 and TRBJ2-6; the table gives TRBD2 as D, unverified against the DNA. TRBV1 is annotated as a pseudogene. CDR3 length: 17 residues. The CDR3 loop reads CTSSPPPLRSGANVLTF. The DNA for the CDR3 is TGCACCAGCAGCCCGCCCCCCCTGCGCTCTGGGGCCAACGTCCTGACTTTC.

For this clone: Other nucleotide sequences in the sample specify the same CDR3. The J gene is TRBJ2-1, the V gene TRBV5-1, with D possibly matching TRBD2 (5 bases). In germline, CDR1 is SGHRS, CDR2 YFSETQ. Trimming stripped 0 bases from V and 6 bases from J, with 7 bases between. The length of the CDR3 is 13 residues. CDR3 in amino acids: CASSLVGSNEQFF. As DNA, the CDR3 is TGCGCCAGCAGCTTGGTTGGGAGCAATGAGCAGTTCTTC.

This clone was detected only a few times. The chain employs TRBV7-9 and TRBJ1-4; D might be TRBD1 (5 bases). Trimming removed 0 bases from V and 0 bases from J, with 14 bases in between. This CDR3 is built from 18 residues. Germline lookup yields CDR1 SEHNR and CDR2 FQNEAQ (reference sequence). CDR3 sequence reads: CASSLASESGPTNEKLFF. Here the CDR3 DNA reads TGTGCCAGCAGCTTAGCGTCAGAATCGGGACCAACTAATGAAAAACTGTTTTTT.

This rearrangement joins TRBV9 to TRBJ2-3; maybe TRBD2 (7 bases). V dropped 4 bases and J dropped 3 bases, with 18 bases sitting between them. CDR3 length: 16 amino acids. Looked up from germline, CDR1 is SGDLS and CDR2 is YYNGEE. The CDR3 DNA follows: TGTGCCAGCAGCACCCGCTCGGGGGGCGAGACAGATACGCAGTATTTT. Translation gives CASSTRSGGETDTQYF.

CDR3 bases: TGTGCCAGCAGCGCCCGTAGCGGGAGTAGCTACGAGCAGTACTTC. It translates to CASSARSGSSYEQYF. The J gene is TRBJ2-7, the V gene TRBV9; 9 bases are a match to TRBD2. Trimming took 3 bases from V and 3 from J; bases not matched to a gene: 7. Per germline, CDR1 SGDLS and CDR2 YYNGEE. The CDR3 totals 15 residues.

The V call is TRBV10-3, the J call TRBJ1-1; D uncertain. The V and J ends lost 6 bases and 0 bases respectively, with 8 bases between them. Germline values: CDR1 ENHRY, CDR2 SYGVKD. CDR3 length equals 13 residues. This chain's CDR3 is CAIRDGLNTEAFF. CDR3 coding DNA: TGTGCCATCAGGGACGGCCTGAACACTGAAGCTTTCTTT.

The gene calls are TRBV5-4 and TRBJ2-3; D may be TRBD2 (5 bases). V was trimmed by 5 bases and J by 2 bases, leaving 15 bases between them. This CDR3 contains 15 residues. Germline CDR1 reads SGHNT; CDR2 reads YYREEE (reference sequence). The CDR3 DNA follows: TGTGCCAGCAGTAACCGGTCCGGGGTCACAGATACGCAGTATTTT. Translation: CASSNRSGVTDTQYF.

As DNA, the CDR3 is TGTGCCAGCTCACCCATGACAGGGGCCCTTGAGTTGAGTGGCTACACCTTC. Translating gives CASSPMTGALELSGYTF. V gene TRBV18 combines with J gene TRBJ1-2; 8 positions match TRBD1. The trim removed 3 bases at V and 7 bases at J, leaving 16 bases unmatched. Germline V gene lookup returns CDR1 KGHSH and CDR2 LQKENI. There are 17 residues in the CDR3.

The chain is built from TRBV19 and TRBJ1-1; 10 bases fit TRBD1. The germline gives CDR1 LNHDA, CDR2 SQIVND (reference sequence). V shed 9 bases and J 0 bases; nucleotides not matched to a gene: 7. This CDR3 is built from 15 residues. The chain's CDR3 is CASRTGGKMNTEAFF. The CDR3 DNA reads TGTGCCAGCCGGACAGGGGGAAAAATGAACACTGAAGCTTTCTTT.

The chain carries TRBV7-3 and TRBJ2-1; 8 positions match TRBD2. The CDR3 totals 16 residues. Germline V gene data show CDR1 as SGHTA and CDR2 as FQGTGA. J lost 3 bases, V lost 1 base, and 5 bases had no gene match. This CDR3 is CASSLSGSGGYNEQFF. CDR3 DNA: TGTGCCAGCAGCTTAAGCGGAAGCGGGGGCTACAATGAGCAGTTCTTC.

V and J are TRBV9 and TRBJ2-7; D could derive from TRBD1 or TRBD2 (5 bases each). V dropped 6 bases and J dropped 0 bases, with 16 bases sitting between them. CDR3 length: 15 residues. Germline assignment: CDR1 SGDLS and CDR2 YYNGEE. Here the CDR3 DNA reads TGTGCCAGCACCAGAGGGGAATCCATCTCCTACGAGCAGTACTTC. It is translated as CASTRGESISYEQYF.

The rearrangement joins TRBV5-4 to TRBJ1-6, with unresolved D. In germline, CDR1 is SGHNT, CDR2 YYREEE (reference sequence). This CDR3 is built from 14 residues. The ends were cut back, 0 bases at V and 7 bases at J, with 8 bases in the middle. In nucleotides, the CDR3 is TGTGCCAGCAGCTTGGCGACACCGAATTCACCCCTCCACTTT. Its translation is CASSLATPNSPLHF.

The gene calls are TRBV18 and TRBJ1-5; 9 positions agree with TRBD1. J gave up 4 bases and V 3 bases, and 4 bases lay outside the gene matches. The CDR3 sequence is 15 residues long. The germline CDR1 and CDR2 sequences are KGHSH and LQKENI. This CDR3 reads CASSPRQGGNQPQHF. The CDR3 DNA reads TGTGCCAGCTCACCCCGACAGGGGGGGAATCAGCCCCAGCATTTT.

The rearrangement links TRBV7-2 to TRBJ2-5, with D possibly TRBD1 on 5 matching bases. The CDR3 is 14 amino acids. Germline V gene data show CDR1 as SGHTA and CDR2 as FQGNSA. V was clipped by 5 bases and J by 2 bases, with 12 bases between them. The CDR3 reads CASSRFRTQETQYF. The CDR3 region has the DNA TGTGCCAGCAGCCGATTTCGGACACAAGAGACCCAGTACTTC. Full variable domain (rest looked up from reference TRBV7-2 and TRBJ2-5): GAGVSQSPSNKVTEKGKDVELRCDPISGHTALYWYRQSLGQGLEFLIYFQGNSAPDKSGLPSDRFSAERTGGSVSTLTIQRTQQEDSAVYLCASSRFRTQETQYFGPGTRLLVL.

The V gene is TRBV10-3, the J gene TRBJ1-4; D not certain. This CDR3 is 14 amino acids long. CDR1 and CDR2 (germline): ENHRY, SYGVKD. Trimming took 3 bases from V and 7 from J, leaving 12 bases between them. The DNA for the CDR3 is TGTGCCATCAGTGATGGGCAGGCCCCTGAAAAACTGTTTTTT. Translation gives CAISDGQAPEKLFF.

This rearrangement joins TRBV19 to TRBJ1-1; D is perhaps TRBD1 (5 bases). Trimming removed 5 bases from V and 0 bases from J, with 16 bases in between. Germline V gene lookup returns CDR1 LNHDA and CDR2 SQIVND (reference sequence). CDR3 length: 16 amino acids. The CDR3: CASSVEAGIMNTEAFF. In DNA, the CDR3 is TGTGCCAGTAGTGTGGAGGCAGGGATCATGAACACTGAAGCTTTCTTT.

CDR3 coding DNA: TGTGCCAGCAGGTTCGAACAGGGTAAAGCTTTCTTT. This gives the protein CASRFEQGKAFF. The gene calls are TRBV6-6 and TRBJ1-1, with a weak D call TRBD1 (6 bases). Per germline, CDR1 MNHNY and CDR2 SVGAGI (reference sequence). Trimming took off 6 bases at V and 9 bases at J, with 14 bases between the two ends. The CDR3 loop spans 12 amino acids.

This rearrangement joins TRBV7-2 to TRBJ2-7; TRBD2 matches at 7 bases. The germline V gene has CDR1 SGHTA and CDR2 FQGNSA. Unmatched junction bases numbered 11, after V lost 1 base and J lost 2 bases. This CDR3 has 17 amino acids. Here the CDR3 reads CASSLVVSGSSTYEQYF. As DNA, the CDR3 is TGTGCCAGCAGCTTAGTCGTTAGCGGGTCCTCAACCTACGAGCAGTACTTC.